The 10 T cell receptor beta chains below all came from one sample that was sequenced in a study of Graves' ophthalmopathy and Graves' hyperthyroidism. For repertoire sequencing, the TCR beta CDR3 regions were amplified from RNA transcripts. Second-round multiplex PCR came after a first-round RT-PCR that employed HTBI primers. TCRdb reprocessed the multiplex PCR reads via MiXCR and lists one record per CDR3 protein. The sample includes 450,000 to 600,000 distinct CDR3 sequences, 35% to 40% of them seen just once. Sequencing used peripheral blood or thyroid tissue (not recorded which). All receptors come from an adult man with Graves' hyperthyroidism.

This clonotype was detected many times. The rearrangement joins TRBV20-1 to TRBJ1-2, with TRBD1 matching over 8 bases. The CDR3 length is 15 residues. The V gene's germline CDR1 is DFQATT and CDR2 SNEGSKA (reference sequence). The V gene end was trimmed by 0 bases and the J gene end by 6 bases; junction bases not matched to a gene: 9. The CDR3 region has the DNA TGCAGTGCTAGAGACCCCAGGGGGCCGGCGGATGGCTACACCTTC. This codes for CSARDPRGPADGYTF.

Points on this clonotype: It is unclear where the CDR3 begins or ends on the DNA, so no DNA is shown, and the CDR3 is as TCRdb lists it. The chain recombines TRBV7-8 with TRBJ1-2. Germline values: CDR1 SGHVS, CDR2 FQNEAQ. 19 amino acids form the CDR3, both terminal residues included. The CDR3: CASSFYICSAREGNYGYTF.

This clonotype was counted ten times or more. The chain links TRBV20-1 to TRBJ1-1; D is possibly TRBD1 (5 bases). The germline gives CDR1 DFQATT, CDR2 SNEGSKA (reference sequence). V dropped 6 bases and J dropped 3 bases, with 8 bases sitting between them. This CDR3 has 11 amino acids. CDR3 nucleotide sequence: TGCAGTGCAAGACAGTACACTGAAGCTTTCTTT. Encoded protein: CSARQYTEAFF.

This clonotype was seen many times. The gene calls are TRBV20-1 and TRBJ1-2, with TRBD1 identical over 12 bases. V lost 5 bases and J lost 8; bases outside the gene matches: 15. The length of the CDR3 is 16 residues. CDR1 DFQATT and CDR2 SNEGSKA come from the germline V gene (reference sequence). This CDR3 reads CSASPDGTGGSFGYTF. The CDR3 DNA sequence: TGCAGTGCTTCCCCCGACGGGACAGGGGGCAGTTTCGGCTACACCTTC.

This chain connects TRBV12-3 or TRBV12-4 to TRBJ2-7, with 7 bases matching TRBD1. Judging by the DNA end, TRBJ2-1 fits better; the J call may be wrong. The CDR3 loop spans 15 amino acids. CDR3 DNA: TGTGCCAGCAGTTTCGTTGGGCAGGGGGTGGATGGGCAGTTCTTC. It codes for CASSFVGQGVDGQFF.

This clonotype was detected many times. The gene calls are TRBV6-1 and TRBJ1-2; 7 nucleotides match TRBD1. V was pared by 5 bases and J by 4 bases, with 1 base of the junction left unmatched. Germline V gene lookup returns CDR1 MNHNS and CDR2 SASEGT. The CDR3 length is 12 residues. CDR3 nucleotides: TGTGCCAGCAGTACAGGGGCCTATGGCTACACCTTC. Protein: CASSTGAYGYTF.

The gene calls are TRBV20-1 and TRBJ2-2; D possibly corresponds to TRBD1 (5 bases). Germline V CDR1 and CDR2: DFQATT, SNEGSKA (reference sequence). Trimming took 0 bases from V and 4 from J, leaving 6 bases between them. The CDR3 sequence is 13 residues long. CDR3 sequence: CSARDQGTGELFF. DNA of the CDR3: TGCAGTGCTAGAGATCAGGGCACCGGGGAGCTGTTTTTT.

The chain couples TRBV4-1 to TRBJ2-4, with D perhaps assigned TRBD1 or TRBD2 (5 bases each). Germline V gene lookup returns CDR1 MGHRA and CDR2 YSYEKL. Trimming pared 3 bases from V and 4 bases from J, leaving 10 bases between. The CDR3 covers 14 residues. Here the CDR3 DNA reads TGCGCCAGCAGCCATGTGGGACGGAAAAACATTCAGTACTTC. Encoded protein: CASSHVGRKNIQYF.

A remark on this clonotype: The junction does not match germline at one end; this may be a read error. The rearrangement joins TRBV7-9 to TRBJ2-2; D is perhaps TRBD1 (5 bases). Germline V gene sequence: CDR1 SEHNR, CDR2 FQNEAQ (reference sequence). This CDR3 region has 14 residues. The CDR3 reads CASSVTGLTGELFF. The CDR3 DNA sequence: TGCGCCAGCAGCGTAACAGGTCTCACCGGGGAGCTGTTTTTT.

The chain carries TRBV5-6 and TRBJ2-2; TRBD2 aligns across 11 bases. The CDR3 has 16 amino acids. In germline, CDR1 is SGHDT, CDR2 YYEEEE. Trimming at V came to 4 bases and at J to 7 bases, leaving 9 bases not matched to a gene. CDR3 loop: CASSTTSGTWYGELFF. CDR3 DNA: TGTGCCAGCAGCACGACTAGCGGGACTTGGTACGGGGAGCTGTTTTTT.